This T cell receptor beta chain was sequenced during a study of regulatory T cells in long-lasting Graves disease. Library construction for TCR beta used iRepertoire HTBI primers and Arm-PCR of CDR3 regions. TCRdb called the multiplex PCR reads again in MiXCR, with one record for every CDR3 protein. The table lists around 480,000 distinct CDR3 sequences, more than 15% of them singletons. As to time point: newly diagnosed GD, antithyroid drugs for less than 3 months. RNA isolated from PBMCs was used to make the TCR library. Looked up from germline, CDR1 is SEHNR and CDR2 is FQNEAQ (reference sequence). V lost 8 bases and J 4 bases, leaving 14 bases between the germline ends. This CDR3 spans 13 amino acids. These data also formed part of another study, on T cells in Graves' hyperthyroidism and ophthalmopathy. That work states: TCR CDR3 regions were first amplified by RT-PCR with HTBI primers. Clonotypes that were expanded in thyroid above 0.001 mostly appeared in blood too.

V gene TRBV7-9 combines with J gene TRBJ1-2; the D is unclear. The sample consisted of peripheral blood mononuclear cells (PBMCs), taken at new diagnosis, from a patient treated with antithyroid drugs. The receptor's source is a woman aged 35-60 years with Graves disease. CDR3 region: CASFGEFGYGYTF. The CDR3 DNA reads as TGTGCCAGCTTTGGGGAATTCGGCTATGGCTACACCTTC. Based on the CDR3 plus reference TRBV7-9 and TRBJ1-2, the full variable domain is DTGVSQNPRHKITKRGQNVTFRCDPISEHNRLYWYRQTLGQGPEFLTYFQNEAQLEKSRLLSDRFSAERPKGSFSTLEIQRTEQGDSAMYLCASFGEFGYGYTFGSGTRLTVV.